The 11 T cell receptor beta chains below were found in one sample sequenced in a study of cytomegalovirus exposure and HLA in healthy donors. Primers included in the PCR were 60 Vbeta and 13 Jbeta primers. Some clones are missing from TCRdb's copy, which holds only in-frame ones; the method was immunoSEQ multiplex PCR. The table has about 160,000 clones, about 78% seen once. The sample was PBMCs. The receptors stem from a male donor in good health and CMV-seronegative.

The CDR3 here is CASSLSAGGPETQYF. The CDR3 nucleotides read TGTGCCAGCAGCTTATCTGCGGGGGGGCCAGAGACCCAGTACTTC. The chain carries TRBV7-3 and TRBJ2-5, with TRBD2 identical over 9 bases. Trimming cost V 2 bases and J 4 bases; bases outside gene matches: 5. CDR1 and CDR2 (germline): SGHTA, FQGTGA. The CDR3 has 15 amino acids.

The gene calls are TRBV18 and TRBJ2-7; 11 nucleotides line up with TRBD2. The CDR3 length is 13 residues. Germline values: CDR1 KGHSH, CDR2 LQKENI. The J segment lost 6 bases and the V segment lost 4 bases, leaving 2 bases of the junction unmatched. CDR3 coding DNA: TGTGCCAGCTCACTGACTAGCGGGATCGAGCAGTACTTC. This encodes CASSLTSGIEQYF.

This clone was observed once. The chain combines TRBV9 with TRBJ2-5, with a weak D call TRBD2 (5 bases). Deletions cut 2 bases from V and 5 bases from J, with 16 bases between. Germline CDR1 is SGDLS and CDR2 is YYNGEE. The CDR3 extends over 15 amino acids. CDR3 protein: CASSVRALGEETQYF. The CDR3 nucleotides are TGTGCCAGCAGCGTCCGGGCCCTCGGGGAGGAGACCCAGTACTTC.

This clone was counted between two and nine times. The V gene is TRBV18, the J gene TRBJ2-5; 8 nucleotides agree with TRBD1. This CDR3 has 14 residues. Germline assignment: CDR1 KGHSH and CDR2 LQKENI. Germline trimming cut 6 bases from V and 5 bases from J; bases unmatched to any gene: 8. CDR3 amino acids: CASSQGQGKETQYF. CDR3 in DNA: TGTGCCAGCTCCCAAGGACAGGGCAAGGAGACCCAGTACTTC.

Here the CDR3 reads CASSFQGVRGYTF. The CDR3 coding sequence is TGTGCCAGCAGTTTCCAGGGGGTACGTGGCTACACCTTC. The genes are TRBV28 and TRBJ1-2; 7 bases agree with TRBD1. The germline V gene has CDR1 MDHEN and CDR2 SYDVKM. The CDR3 length is 13 residues. Trimming cost V 3 bases and J 7 bases; bases outside gene matches: 5.

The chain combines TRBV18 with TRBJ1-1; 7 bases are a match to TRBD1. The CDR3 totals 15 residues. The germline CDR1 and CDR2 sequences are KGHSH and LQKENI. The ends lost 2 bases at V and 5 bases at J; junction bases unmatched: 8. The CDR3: CASSPARGRSTEAFF. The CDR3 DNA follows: TGTGCCAGCTCACCAGCGAGGGGGCGAAGTACTGAAGCTTTCTTT.

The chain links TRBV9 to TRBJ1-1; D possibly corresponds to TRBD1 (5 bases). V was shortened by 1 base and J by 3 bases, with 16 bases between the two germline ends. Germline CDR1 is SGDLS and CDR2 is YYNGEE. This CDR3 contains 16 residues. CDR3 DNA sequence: TGTGCCAGCAGCGTAAGTAACCGTTGGGGCGACACTGAAGCTTTCTTT. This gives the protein CASSVSNRWGDTEAFF.

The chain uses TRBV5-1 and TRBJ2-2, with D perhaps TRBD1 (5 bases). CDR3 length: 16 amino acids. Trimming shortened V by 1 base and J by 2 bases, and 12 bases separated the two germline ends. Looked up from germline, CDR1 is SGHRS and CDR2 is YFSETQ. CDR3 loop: CASSLIGRANTGELFF. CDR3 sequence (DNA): TGCGCCAGCAGCTTGATAGGCAGGGCCAACACCGGGGAGCTGTTTTTT.

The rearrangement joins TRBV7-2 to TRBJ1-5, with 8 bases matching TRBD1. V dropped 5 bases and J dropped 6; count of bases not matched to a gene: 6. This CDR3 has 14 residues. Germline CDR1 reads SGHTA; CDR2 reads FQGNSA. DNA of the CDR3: TGTGCCAGCAGCCCCAGGGGGCACGGTCAGCCCCAGCATTTT. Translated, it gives CASSPRGHGQPQHF.

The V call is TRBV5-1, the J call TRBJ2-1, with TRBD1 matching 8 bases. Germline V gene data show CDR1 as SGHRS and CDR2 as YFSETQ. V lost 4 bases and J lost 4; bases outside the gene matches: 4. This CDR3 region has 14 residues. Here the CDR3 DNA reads TGCGCCAGCAGCGGACAGGGTCCGTACAATGAGCAGTTCTTC. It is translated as CASSGQGPYNEQFF.

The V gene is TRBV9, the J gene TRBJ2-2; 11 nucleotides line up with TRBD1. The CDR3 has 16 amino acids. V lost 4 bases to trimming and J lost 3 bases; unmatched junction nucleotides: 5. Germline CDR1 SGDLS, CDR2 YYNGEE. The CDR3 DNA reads TGTGCCAGCAGCAAGGACAGGGGGCAGGACACCGGGGAGCTGTTTTTT. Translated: CASSKDRGQDTGELFF.